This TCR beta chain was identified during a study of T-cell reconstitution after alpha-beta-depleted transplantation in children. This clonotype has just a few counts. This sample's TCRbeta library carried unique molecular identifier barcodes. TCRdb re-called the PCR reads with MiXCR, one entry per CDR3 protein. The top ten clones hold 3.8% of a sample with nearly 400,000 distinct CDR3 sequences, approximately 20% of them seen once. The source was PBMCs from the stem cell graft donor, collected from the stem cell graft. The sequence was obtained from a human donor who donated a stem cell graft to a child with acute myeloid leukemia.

The DNA of the CDR3 is TGCAGTGCTAGATCCCCGTCGGGACTCCTCCTTGAGCAGTACTTC. Residues: CSARSPSGLLLEQYF. The chain couples TRBV20-1 to TRBJ2-7; D perhaps matches TRBD2 (6 bases). The CDR3 runs 15 residues. V was cut by 2 bases and J by 7 bases, with 21 bases left in between. CDR1 DFQATT and CDR2 SNEGSKA come from the germline V gene (reference sequence).